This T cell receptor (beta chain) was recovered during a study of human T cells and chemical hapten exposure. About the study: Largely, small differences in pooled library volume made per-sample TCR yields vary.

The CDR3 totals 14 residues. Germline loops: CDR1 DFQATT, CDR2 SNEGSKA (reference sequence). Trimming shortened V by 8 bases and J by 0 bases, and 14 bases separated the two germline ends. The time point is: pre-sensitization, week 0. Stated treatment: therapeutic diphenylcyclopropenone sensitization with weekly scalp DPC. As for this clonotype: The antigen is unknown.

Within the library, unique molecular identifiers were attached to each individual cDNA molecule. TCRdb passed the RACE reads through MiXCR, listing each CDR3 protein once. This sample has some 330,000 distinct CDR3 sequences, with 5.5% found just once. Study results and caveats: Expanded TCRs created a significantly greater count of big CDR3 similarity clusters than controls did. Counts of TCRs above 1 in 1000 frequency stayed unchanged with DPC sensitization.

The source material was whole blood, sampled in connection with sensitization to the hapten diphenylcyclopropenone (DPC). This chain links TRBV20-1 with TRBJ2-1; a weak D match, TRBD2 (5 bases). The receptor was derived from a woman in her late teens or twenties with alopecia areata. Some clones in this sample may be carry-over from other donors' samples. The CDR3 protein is CSSVPGSSYNEQFF. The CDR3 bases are TGCAGTTCCGTGCCGGGGAGCTCCTACAATGAGCAGTTCTTC.